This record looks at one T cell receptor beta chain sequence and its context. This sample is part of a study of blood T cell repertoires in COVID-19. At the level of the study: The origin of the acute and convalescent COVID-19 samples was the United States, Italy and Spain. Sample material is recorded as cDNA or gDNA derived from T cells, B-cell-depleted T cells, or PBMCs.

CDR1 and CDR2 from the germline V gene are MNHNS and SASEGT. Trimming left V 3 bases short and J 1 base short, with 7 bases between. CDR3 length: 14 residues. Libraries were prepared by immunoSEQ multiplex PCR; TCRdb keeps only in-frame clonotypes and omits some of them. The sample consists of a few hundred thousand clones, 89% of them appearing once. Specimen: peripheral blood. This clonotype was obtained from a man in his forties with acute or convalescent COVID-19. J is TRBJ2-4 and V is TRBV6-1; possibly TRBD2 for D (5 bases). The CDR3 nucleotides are TGTGCCAGCAGTGATGGCGGGGCCAAAAACATTCAGTACTTC. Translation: CASSDGGAKNIQYF.